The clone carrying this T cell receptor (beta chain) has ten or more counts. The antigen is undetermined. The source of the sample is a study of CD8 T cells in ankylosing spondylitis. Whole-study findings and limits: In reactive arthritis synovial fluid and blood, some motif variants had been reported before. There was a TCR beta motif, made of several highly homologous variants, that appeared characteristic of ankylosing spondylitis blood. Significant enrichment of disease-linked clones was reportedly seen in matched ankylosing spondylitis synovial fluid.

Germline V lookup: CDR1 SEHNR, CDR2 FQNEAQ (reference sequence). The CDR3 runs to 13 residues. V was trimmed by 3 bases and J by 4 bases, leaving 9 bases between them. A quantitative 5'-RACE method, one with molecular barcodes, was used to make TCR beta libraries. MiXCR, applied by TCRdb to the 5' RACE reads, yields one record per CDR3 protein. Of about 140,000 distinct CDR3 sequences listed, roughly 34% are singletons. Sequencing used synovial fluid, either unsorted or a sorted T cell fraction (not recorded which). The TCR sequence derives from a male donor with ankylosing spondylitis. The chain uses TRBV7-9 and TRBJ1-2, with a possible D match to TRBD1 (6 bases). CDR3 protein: CASSFTGTYGYTF. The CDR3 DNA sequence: TGTGCCAGCAGCTTCACAGGGACCTATGGCTACACCTTC.